The clone carrying this TCR beta chain was seen a single time. Its antigen is unknown. This sample is drawn from a study of siplizumab effects on memory and regulatory T cells. Libraries were prepared by immunoSEQ multiplex PCR; TCRdb keeps only in-frame clonotypes and omits some of them. The sample carries 100,000 or so clones, about 92% recorded once. Trimming at V came to 6 bases and at J to 7 bases, leaving 4 bases not matched to a gene. Germline loops: CDR1 SEHNR, CDR2 FQNEAQ (reference sequence). The CDR3 is made up of 15 amino acids. General study points: Mappable alloreactive CD4+ clones were on average 68.8% Treg-derived with siplizumab, 25% to 30% in controls. Naive T cells appeared more varied than memory cells and looked like key alloresponse contributors. No functional test confirmed suppression by proliferating siplizumab-culture Tregs. Unstimulated subsets captured only a minor fraction of alloreactive clones.

The chain recombines TRBV7-9 with TRBJ2-1; 15 nucleotides align to TRBD2. The sample consisted of CD4+ T cells sorted from blood. The receptor was isolated from a human donor in good health. The CDR3 protein is CASSRTSGGANEQFF. DNA for the CDR3: TGTGCCAGCAGTCGGACTAGCGGGGGGGCGAATGAGCAGTTCTTC.